Listed here are 10 T cell receptor beta chains from one sample, sequenced in a study of blood T cells in healthy people across ages. A second PCR, run for roughly 7 to 11 cycles, used a sample-barcoded 5' primer plus a J-beta primer mix. Via MiXCR, TCRdb re-called the 5' RACE reads, giving one row per CDR3 protein. The data hold about 1.5 million distinct CDR3 sequences, with 42% observed a single time. Input material: blood. The receptors stem from a woman aged 18 to 35 in good health.

The chain carries TRBV6-1 and TRBJ1-1; D is possibly TRBD1 (5 bases). CDR1 is MNHNS and CDR2 is SASEGT in the germline V gene. V was shortened by 6 bases and J by 0 bases, with 11 bases between the two germline ends. This CDR3 has 14 residues. The CDR3 DNA reads as TGTGCCAGCAGGGCAGGGCCCCTGAACACTGAAGCTTTCTTT. Protein product: CASRAGPLNTEAFF.

This clonotype was observed a few times. DNA for the CDR3: TGTGCCAGCAGTGGAGCATCCCCCCTTGGTGGCTACACCTTC. It translates to CASSGASPLGGYTF. This chain joins TRBV2 and TRBJ1-2; D is undetermined. Germline-derived CDR1 and CDR2 are SNHLY and FYNNEI. This CDR3 is 14 amino acids long. Deletions cut 4 bases from V and 7 bases from J, with 16 bases between.

The gene calls are TRBV4-3 and TRBJ2-1, with D maybe TRBD1 (5 bases). The germline V gene encodes CDR1 LGHNA and CDR2 YSLEER. Trimming pared 2 bases from V and 7 bases from J, leaving 12 bases between. This CDR3 has 14 residues. In DNA, the CDR3 is TGCGCCAGCAGCCAATCCAGCAGGGTTAATGAGCAGTTCTTC. This sequence encodes CASSQSSRVNEQFF.

The chain recombines TRBV5-1 with TRBJ1-4, with unresolved D. The CDR3 covers 15 residues. Germline CDR1 reads SGHRS; CDR2 reads YFSETQ. V lost 2 bases, J lost 5 bases, and 13 bases lay in between. The CDR3, as DNA: TGCGCCAGCAGCTTAACCGGCCAGGTGAATGAAAAACTGTTTTTT. Protein: CASSLTGQVNEKLFF.

This clonotype was seen a few times. This chain joins TRBV2 and TRBJ1-1; tentative D call: TRBD1 (5 bases). This CDR3 comprises 15 residues. Germline-derived CDR1 and CDR2 are SNHLY and FYNNEI. The V and J ends lost 6 bases and 8 bases respectively, with 22 bases between them. This CDR3 is CASSDRLRGEGEAFF. CDR3 DNA: TGTGCCAGCAGCGATCGCTTAAGGGGCGAAGGGGAAGCTTTCTTT.

This clonotype has more than one count but fewer than ten. The chain carries TRBV20-1 and TRBJ2-3, with D possibly being TRBD2 (5 bases). Trimming pared 3 bases from V and 2 bases from J, leaving 9 bases between. The CDR3 loop spans 13 amino acids. Germline V CDR1 and CDR2: DFQATT, SNEGSKA (reference sequence). The CDR3 loop is CSARSGVTDTQYF. DNA of the CDR3: TGCAGTGCTAGGAGCGGAGTCACAGATACGCAGTATTTT.

Ten or more counts support this clonotype. The chain joins TRBV12-3 or TRBV12-4 to TRBJ1-2; D unresolved. V lost 5 bases to trimming and J lost 4 bases, with 5 bases between them. This CDR3 comprises 11 residues. In DNA, the CDR3 is TGTGCCAGCAGTAACAGCTATGGCTACACCTTC. Amino acid sequence: CASSNSYGYTF.

This clonotype was seen only a few times. The V and J genes are TRBV4-1 and TRBJ2-7, with TRBD1 matching 7 bases. The CDR3 runs 16 residues. The V gene end was trimmed by 3 bases and the J gene end by 3 bases; junction bases not matched to a gene: 11. CDR1 MGHRA and CDR2 YSYEKL come from the germline V gene. This chain's CDR3 is CASSHWIRTGFYEQYF. The CDR3 DNA reads as TGCGCCAGCAGCCACTGGATAAGGACAGGATTCTACGAGCAGTACTTC.

Note on this clonotype: One base away lies a much larger clone, so this may be a sequencing read error. The chain uses TRBV7-9 and TRBJ2-7; no reliable D call. Looked up from germline, CDR1 is SEHNR and CDR2 is FQNEAQ (reference sequence). The CDR3 consists of 11 residues. For the CDR3, the DNA is TGTGCCGGCAGCTTTGTAAACGAGCAGTACTTC. Translated, it gives CAGSFVNEQYF.

This clonotype occurred a few times. This chain connects TRBV6-2 or TRBV6-3 to TRBJ1-1; 7 bases fit TRBD1. The CDR3 is made up of 15 amino acids. Germline CDR1 is MNHEY and CDR2 is SVGEGT. The J segment lost 0 bases and the V segment lost 4 bases, leaving 5 bases of the junction unmatched. The CDR3 coding sequence is TGTGCCAGCAGTTCCCTGGACAGGCTGAACACTGAAGCTTTCTTT. Translated, it gives CASSSLDRLNTEAFF.